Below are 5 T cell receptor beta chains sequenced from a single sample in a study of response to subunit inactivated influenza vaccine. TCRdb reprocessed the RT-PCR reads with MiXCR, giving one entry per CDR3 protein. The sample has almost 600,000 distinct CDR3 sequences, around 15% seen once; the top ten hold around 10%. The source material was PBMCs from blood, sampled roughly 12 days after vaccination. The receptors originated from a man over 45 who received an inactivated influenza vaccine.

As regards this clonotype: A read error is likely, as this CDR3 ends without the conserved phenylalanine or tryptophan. The CDR3 sequence is CSARTDGNEQFL. As DNA, the CDR3 is TGCAGTGCGCGGACAGACGGGAATGAGCAGTTCCTC. The V gene is TRBV20-1, the J gene TRBJ2-1; the D gene is possibly TRBD1 (6 bases). Looked up from germline, CDR1 is DFQATT and CDR2 is SNEGSKA (reference sequence). This CDR3 is built from 12 residues. V lost 6 bases and J lost 7, with 13 bases in between.

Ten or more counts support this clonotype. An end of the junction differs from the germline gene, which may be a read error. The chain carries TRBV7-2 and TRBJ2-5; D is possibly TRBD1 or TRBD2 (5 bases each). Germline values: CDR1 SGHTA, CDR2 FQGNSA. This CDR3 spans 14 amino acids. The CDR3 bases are TGTGCCAGCAGCCTAGCCCAGGGAATGTCGACCCAGTACTTC. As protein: CASSLAQGMSTQYF.

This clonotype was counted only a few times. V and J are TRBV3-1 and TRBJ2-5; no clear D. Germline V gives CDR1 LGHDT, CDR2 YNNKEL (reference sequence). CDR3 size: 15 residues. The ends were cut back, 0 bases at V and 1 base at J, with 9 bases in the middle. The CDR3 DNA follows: TGTGCCAGCAGCCAAGATAAGGCCTCCCAAGAGACCCAGTACTTC. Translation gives CASSQDKASQETQYF.

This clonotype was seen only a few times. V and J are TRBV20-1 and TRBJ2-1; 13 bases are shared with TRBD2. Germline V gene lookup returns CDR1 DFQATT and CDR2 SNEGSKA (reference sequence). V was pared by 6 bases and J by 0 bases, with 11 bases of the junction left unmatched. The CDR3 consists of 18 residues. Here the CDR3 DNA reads TGCAGTGCACGCCCGGGACTAGCGGGACCTCGCTCCTACAATGAGCAGTTCTTC. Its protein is CSARPGLAGPRSYNEQFF.

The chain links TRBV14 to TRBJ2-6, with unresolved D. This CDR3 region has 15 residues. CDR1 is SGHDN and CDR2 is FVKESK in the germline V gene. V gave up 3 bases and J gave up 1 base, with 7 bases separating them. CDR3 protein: CASSQTGSGANVLTF. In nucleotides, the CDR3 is TGTGCCAGCAGCCAGACGGGTTCTGGGGCCAACGTCCTGACTTTC.